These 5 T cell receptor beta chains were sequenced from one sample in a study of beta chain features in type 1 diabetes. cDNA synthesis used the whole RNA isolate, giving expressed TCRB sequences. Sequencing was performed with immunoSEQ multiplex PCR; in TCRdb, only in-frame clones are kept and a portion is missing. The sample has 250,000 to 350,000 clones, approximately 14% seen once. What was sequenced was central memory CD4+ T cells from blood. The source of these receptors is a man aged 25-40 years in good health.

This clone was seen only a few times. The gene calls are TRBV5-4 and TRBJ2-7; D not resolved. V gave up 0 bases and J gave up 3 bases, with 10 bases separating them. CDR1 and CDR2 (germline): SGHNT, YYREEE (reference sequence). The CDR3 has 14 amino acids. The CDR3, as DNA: TGTGCCAGCAGCTTGGGATTACAGAGCTACGAGCAGTACGTC. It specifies CASSLGLQSYEQYV.

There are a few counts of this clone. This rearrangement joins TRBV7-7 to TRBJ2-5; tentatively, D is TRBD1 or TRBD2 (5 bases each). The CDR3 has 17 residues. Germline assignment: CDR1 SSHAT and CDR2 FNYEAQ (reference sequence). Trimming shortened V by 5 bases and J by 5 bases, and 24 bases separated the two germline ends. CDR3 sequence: CASSRKRAVLGVETQYF. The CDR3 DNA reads TGTGCCAGCAGCCGAAAGAGAGCGGTCCTGGGGGTTGAGACCCAGTACTTC.

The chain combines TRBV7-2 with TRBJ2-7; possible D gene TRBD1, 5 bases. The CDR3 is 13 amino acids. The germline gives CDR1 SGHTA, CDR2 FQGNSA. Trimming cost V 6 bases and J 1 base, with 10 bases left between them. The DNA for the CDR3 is TGTGCCAGCAGTTCCAGGGCATCCTACGAGCAGTACGTC. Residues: CASSSRASYEQYV.

CDR3: CASSLALLNTGELFF. The DNA of the CDR3 is TGTGCCAGCAGCTTAGCGCTTTTGAACACCGGGGAGCTGTTTTTT. This chain joins TRBV7-9 and TRBJ2-2, with D unresolved. From germline, CDR1 is SEHNR and CDR2 FQNEAQ (reference sequence). The CDR3 is 15 amino acids. Trimming shortened V by 0 bases and J by 1 base, and 6 bases separated the two germline ends.

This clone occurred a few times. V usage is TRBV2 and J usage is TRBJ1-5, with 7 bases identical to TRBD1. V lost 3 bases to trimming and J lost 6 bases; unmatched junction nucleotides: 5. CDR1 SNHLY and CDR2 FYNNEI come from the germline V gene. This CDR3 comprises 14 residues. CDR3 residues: CASSDSGGRQPQHF. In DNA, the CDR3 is TGTGCCAGCAGTGATTCAGGGGGTCGTCAGCCCCAGCATTTT.